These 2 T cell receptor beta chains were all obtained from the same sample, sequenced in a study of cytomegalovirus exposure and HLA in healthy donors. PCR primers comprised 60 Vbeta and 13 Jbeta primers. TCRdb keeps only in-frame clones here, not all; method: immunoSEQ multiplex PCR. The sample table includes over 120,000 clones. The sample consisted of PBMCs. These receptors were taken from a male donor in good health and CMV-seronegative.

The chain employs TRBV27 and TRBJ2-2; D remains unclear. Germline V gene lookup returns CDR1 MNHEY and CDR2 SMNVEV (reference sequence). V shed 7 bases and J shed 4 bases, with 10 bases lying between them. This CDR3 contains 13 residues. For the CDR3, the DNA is TGTGCCAGCAATTTTCTCGGCACCGGGGAGCTGTTTTTT. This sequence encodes CASNFLGTGELFF.

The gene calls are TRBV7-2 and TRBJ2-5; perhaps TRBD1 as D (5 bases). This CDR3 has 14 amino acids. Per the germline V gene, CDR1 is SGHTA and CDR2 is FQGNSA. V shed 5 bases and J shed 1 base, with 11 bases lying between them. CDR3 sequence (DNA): TGTGCCAGCAGCCCAGGGTCGTCCCAAGAGACCCAGTACTTC. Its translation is CASSPGSSQETQYF. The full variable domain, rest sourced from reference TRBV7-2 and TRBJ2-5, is GAGVSQSPSNKVTEKGKDVELRCDPISGHTALYWYRQSLGQGLEFLIYFQGNSAPDKSGLPSDRFSAERTGGSVSTLTIQRTQQEDSAVYLCASSPGSSQETQYFGPGTRLLVL.